This TCR beta chain was sequenced during a study of T cells in Graves' hyperthyroidism and ophthalmopathy. Study-wide findings and caveats: Ophthalmopathy and stable hyperthyroidism were separated by a 13 V-J model.

Amplification targeted TCR beta CDR3 regions from RNA transcripts. RT-PCR in the first round (using the HTBI primer set) targeted the TCR CDR3. Using its own MiXCR run on the multiplex PCR reads, TCRdb lists one record per CDR3 protein. Here the sample spans about 270,000 distinct CDR3 sequences, 22% being singletons. It was uncontrolled infection, other autoimmune disease, pregnancy or lactation that excluded patients. Each 10 ml fresh peripheral blood draw supplied the PBMCs. This clonotype occurred a few times. No antigen is known for it. Germline CDR1 DFQATT, CDR2 SNEGSKA (reference sequence). The trim removed 3 bases at V and 2 bases at J, leaving 4 bases unmatched. The CDR3 is 14 residues long.

The sample taken for sequencing was blood. The chain is built from TRBV20-1 and TRBJ1-2; TRBD1 agrees at 9 bases. This TCR was recovered from a man aged 25-40 years with Graves' ophthalmopathy. CDR3 amino acids: CSARGDRVNYGYTF. Written as DNA, the CDR3 is TGCAGTGCTAGGGGGGACAGGGTAAACTATGGCTACACCTTC.